The sample holds a few counts of the clone carrying this TCR beta chain. As yet, its antigen is unknown. Making the TCR beta libraries involved quantitative 5'-RACE with molecular barcodes. TCRdb re-analysed the 5' RACE reads in MiXCR, keeping a single row per CDR3 protein. The profile shows 650,000 to 800,000 distinct CDR3 sequences, 15% to 20% of them singletons. The CDR3 is 22 residues long. The V gene's germline CDR1 is SGHTA and CDR2 FQGNSA. J was trimmed by 0 bases and V by 5 bases; bases with no gene match: 24. This sample is part of a study of CD8 T cells in ankylosing spondylitis. Study-level results: Blood from ankylosing spondylitis patients appeared to carry a characteristic eight-variant TCR beta motif. Disease-linked clones were found to be CD8+ and relatively rare in peripheral blood.

Sequences were obtained from blood, either unsorted or a sorted T cell fraction (not recorded which). The V call is TRBV7-2, the J call TRBJ2-1, with 8 positions matching TRBD2. This clonotype was sampled from a male donor with ankylosing spondylitis. CDR3 nucleotide sequence: TGTGCCAGCAGCGTCGTGTCGGGGGGGCCAAACGGGCTAAGCGACTCCTACAATGAGCAGTTCTTC. It encodes CASSVVSGGPNGLSDSYNEQFF.